This section outlines one TCR beta chain sequence together with its context. TCRdb re-derived calls from the 5' RACE reads in MiXCR, one entry per CDR3 protein. The sample lists 1.5 million to 2 million distinct CDR3 sequences; under 35% were seen once. This sample was taken from a study of identical twins. CDR1 and CDR2 (germline): MGHRA, YSYEKL. V lost 0 bases and J lost 7, with 12 bases in between. There are 14 residues in the CDR3. Source material: cord blood. The sequence derives from a newborn girl in good health. V and J are TRBV4-1 and TRBJ1-1, with D possibly matching TRBD1 (6 bases). CDR3 nucleotides: TGCGCCAGCAGCCAAGATATTAGGGGGGATGAAGCTTTCTTT. It translates to CASSQDIRGDEAFF.